These T cell receptor beta chains were read from a single sample in a study of cytomegalovirus exposure and HLA in healthy donors. Clones were sequenced by immunoSEQ multiplex PCR, and TCRdb holds only the in-frame ones, with some missing. The sample includes some 150,000 clones, 75% to 80% of them seen just once. The source material was PBMCs. Every receptor here comes from a man in his forties in good health and CMV-seropositive. The CDR3 runs from the conserved cysteine through the conserved F or W. D genes are given only for firm matches. A row's size may be missing; if present it is once, few, many or a size class.

d_gene: -; v_gene: TRBV4-1; abundance: few; j_gene: TRBJ2-6; CDR3aa: CASSFAWDTSGANVLTF; CDR3nt: TGCGCCAGCAGCTTCGCCTGGGACACCTCTGGGGCCAACGTCCTGACTTTC
d_gene: -; v_gene: TRBV25-1; abundance: few; j_gene: TRBJ2-2; CDR3aa: CASSDSMNTGELFF; CDR3nt: TGTGCCAGCAGTGATTCTATGAACACCGGGGAGCTGTTTTTT
d_gene: -; v_gene: TRBV7-2; abundance: -; j_gene: TRBJ2-2; CDR3aa: CATSRAGWNTGELFF; CDR3nt: TGTGCCACCTCTAGGGCAGGGTGGAACACCGGGGAGCTGTTTTTT
d_gene: -; v_gene: TRBV4-1; abundance: -; j_gene: TRBJ1-5; CDR3aa: CASSTRLGADSNQPQHF; CDR3nt: TGCGCCAGCAGCACACGTTTGGGGGCGGATAGCAATCAGCCCCAGCATTTT
d_gene: -; v_gene: TRBV10-3; abundance: -; j_gene: TRBJ2-5; CDR3aa: CAISAYQETQYF; CDR3nt: TGTGCCATCAGTGCGTACCAAGAGACCCAGTACTTC
d_gene: -; v_gene: TRBV5-1; abundance: -; j_gene: TRBJ2-7; CDR3aa: CASSLDSGGGQQYF; CDR3nt: TGCGCCAGCAGCTTGGATTCTGGGGGGGGCCAGCAGTACTTC
d_gene: -; v_gene: TRBV7-9; abundance: -; j_gene: TRBJ2-1; CDR3aa: CASSSGADEQFF; CDR3nt: TGTGCCAGCAGCTCCGGAGCGGATGAGCAGTTCTTC
d_gene: -; v_gene: TRBV7-8; abundance: -; j_gene: TRBJ1-4; CDR3aa: CASSSVGRQGSMRKLFF; CDR3nt: TGTGCCAGCAGCTCCGTCGGTAGGCAGGGCTCAATGAGAAAACTGTTTTTT
d_gene: -; v_gene: TRBV27; abundance: -; j_gene: TRBJ1-2; CDR3aa: CASRNSQANYGYTF; CDR3nt: TGTGCCAGCAGGAATTCACAAGCTAACTATGGCTACACCTTC
d_gene: TRBD1; v_gene: TRBV9; abundance: -; j_gene: TRBJ1-3; CDR3aa: CASSSRTGAATIYF; CDR3nt: TGTGCCAGCAGCTCCCGGACAGGCGCGGCCACCATATATTTT
d_gene: -; v_gene: TRBV27; abundance: -; j_gene: TRBJ1-1; CDR3aa: CASSFSRNTEAFF; CDR3nt: TGTGCCAGCAGTTTTAGCCGGAACACTGAAGCTTTCTTT
d_gene: -; v_gene: TRBV6-6; abundance: -; j_gene: TRBJ2-1; CDR3aa: CASSIQGSTVNEQFF; CDR3nt: TGTGCCAGCAGCATACAGGGTAGCACGGTCAATGAGCAGTTCTTC
d_gene: TRBD2; v_gene: TRBV4-1; abundance: -; j_gene: TRBJ2-1; CDR3aa: CASSLRTSGSMNEQFF; CDR3nt: TGCGCCAGCAGCTTGCGGACTAGCGGGAGTATGAATGAGCAGTTCTTC
d_gene: TRBD2; v_gene: TRBV28; abundance: -; j_gene: TRBJ2-6; CDR3aa: CASRPLAGASGANVLTF; CDR3nt: TGTGCCAGCAGACCTCTAGCGGGAGCATCCGGGGCCAACGTCCTGACTTTC
d_gene: -; v_gene: TRBV10-3; abundance: -; j_gene: TRBJ2-3; CDR3aa: CATQASDRSPTDTQYF; CDR3nt: TGTGCCACCCAAGCCTCGGACAGATCCCCCACAGATACGCAGTATTTT
d_gene: TRBD2; v_gene: TRBV11-2; abundance: once; j_gene: TRBJ2-5; CDR3aa: CASSPSLAGAETQYF; CDR3nt: TGTGCCAGCAGCCCCAGCCTAGCGGGAGCTGAGACCCAGTACTTC